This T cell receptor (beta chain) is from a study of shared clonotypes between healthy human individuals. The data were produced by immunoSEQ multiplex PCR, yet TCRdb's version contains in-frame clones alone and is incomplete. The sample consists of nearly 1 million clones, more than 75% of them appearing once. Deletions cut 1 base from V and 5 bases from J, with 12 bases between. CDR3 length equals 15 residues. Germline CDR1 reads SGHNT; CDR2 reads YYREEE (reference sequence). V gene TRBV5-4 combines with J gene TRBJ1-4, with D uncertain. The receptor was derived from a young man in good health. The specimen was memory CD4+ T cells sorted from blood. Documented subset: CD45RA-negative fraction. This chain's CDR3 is CASSLTDLKNEKLFF. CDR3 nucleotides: TGTGCCAGCAGCTTGACGGACCTTAAAAATGAAAAACTGTTTTTT.